The 3 T cell receptor beta chains in this list originate from one sample, sequenced in a study of response to subunit inactivated influenza vaccine. MiXCR, applied by TCRdb to the RT-PCR reads, yields one record per CDR3 protein. This sample has approximately 500,000 distinct CDR3 sequences, with 10% to 15% found just once. Sequences were derived from PBMCs from blood, sampled roughly 46 days after vaccination. All receptors come from a middle-aged man who received an inactivated influenza vaccine.

There are a few counts of this clonotype. The chain combines TRBV20-1 with TRBJ1-1, with D unclear. The germline V and J ends were trimmed by 6 bases and 0 bases, with 14 bases remaining between them. The CDR3 is made up of 14 amino acids. Per the germline V gene, CDR1 is DFQATT and CDR2 is SNEGSKA (reference sequence). The CDR3 DNA reads as TGCAGTGCCCCATTTCCGACTATGAACACTGAAGCTTTCTTT. It specifies CSAPFPTMNTEAFF.

This clonotype was detected a few times. The chain couples TRBV24-1 to TRBJ2-7; D is possibly TRBD1 (6 bases). Trimming removed 4 bases at V and 3 bases at J, with 15 bases between. Germline CDR1 KGHDR, CDR2 SFDVKD. This CDR3 spans 15 amino acids. This CDR3 is CATSEATGSGYEQYF. The CDR3 DNA reads as TGTGCCACCAGTGAGGCAACAGGGTCCGGCTACGAGCAGTACTTC.

This clonotype was detected only a few times. This chain uses TRBV20-1 with TRBJ2-1; TRBD2 agrees at 7 bases. CDR1 is DFQATT, CDR2 SNEGSKA, per germline (reference sequence). This CDR3 is built from 15 residues. V lost 0 bases, J lost 7 bases, and 9 bases stayed unmatched. The CDR3 sequence is CSARDSGSSKNEQFF. CDR3 bases: TGCAGTGCTAGAGATAGCGGGTCCTCCAAAAATGAGCAGTTCTTC.